This TCR beta chain was captured in a study of blood T cell repertoires in COVID-19. Study summary: T cells, B-cell-depleted T cells, or PBMCs supplied cDNA or gDNA.

Participants came from under 30 US areas, aged about 18 to 89 years. A PCR-confirmed or clinician-diagnosed COVID-19 case had contacted exposed participants within 2 weeks of entry. Sequenced by immunoSEQ multiplex PCR; TCRdb stores in-frame clones only, minus some. The top ten hold less than 3.5% of the sample, which has about 270,000 clones, approximately 89% seen once. V was pared by 2 bases and J by 6 bases, with 6 bases of the junction left unmatched. The germline V gene encodes CDR1 MGHRA and CDR2 YSYEKL. The CDR3 sequence is 15 residues long. The rearrangement links TRBV4-1 to TRBJ1-5, with 8 bases identical to TRBD1. This TCR was sampled from a man in his forties or fifties who had been exposed to COVID-19. What was sequenced was PBMCs or T cells enriched from blood (not recorded which). The CDR3 loop is CASSQPDRVSQPQHF. As DNA, the CDR3 is TGCGCCAGCAGCCAACCGGACAGGGTAAGTCAGCCCCAGCATTTT.